Below are 8 T cell receptor beta chains sequenced from a single sample in a study of T cells in Graves' hyperthyroidism and ophthalmopathy (dated by TCRdb to the late 2010s). Libraries came from multiplex PCR. The instrument given in TCRdb is Illumina HiSeq 2000. The TCR beta CDR3 regions were amplified from the RNA transcripts. The first round of RT-PCR for the TCR CDR3 was performed with the HTBI primer set and the Qiagen OneStep RT-PCR kit. Clones were called with MiXCR by TCRdb after fastp trimmed the public reads at Q25, and only in-frame beta chains were retained. One record per CDR3 amino acid sequence lists the most common genes and DNA. For this sample the table gives about 270,000 distinct CDR3 sequences, of which less than 30% were detected only once. Together, the top ten hold about 30% of the sample. Sequencing was done on a sample of blood. Every receptor here comes from a man aged 40-49 years with Graves' hyperthyroidism that later progressed to Graves' ophthalmopathy.

The chain couples TRBV7-2 to TRBJ2-7, with no clear D. The ends were cut back, 1 base at V and 6 bases at J, with 10 bases in the middle. Germline V gene sequence: CDR1 SGHTA, CDR2 FQGNSA. The CDR3 totals 13 residues. CDR3 protein: CASSLVIGPEQYF. The DNA for the CDR3 is TGTGCCAGCAGCTTAGTCATCGGGCCCGAGCAGTACTTC.

The chain links TRBV30 to TRBJ2-7; D possibly corresponds to TRBD2 (5 bases). Germline CDR1 reads GTSNPN; CDR2 reads SVGIG (reference sequence). Trimming removed 7 bases from V and 3 bases from J, with 13 bases in between. The CDR3 sequence is 12 residues long. DNA for the CDR3: TGTGCCTTTGGGGAGTCCTACTACGAGCAGTACTTC. It yields the protein CAFGESYYEQYF.

This clonotype was found a few times. The V and J genes are TRBV12-3 or TRBV12-4 and TRBJ2-7; the match to TRBD2 covers 7 bases. V shed 4 bases, J shed 2 bases, and the junction held 5 bases outside the gene matches. The CDR3 contains 14 residues. The CDR3 sequence is CASSSGLGPYEQYF. The CDR3 bases are TGTGCCAGCAGTTCAGGACTAGGCCCCTACGAGCAGTACTTC.

This clonotype was seen ten or more times. The CDR3: CSARGVTGGQPQHF. The DNA of the CDR3 is TGCAGTGCTAGAGGGGTAACAGGGGGGCAGCCCCAGCATTTT. The chain carries TRBV20-1 and TRBJ1-5; TRBD1 aligns across 8 bases. J gave up 7 bases and V 1 base, and 6 bases lay outside the gene matches. Germline V gene lookup returns CDR1 DFQATT and CDR2 SNEGSKA (reference sequence). The CDR3 length is 14 residues.

In this sample, this clonotype turned up many times. This chain connects TRBV5-4 to TRBJ2-4; tentatively, D is TRBD1 (5 bases). Germline V CDR1 and CDR2: SGHNT, YYREEE (reference sequence). V was cut by 1 base and J by 8 bases, with 19 bases left in between. This CDR3 has 16 amino acids. The CDR3 sequence is CASSLFQTAEVDIQYF. DNA of the CDR3: TGTGCCAGCAGCTTGTTTCAGACAGCCGAGGTCGACATTCAGTACTTC. Combining the CDR3 with reference TRBV5-4 and TRBJ2-4 gives the whole variable domain ETGVTQSPTHLIKTRGQQVTLRCSSQSGHNTVSWYQQALGQGPQFIFQYYREEENGRGNFPPRFSGLQFPNYSSELNVNALELDDSALYLCASSLFQTAEVDIQYFGAGTRLSVL.

The genes are TRBV7-3 and TRBJ2-7; TRBD1 aligns across 7 bases. V trimming: 5 bases; J trimming: 12 bases; junction bases outside the gene matches: 13. This CDR3 has 13 amino acids. Germline-derived CDR1 and CDR2 are SGHTA and FQGTGA. The DNA for the CDR3 is TGTGCCAGCAGCCGGGACAGTGGGTCGGGATTGTACTTC. Protein sequence: CASSRDSGSGLYF.

Ten or more counts support this clonotype. The chain has TRBV20-1 and TRBJ1-1; TRBD1 matches at 7 bases. The CDR3 extends over 12 amino acids. Per the germline V gene, CDR1 is DFQATT and CDR2 is SNEGSKA (reference sequence). V was clipped by 6 bases and J by 7 bases; unmatched bases: 8. The CDR3 DNA reads TGCAGTGCGGACGACAGGGCCGATGAAGCTTTCTTT. Translating gives CSADDRADEAFF.

This clonotype was counted at least ten times. This chain uses TRBV6-5 with TRBJ1-2; D ambiguous. CDR3 length: 14 residues. V was shortened by 9 bases and J by 5 bases, with 19 bases between the two germline ends. Germline loops: CDR1 MNHEY, CDR2 SVGAGI. CDR3 DNA: TGTGCCAGTCCTTCTGACGGATGGGCGTATGGCTACACCTTC. Translating it yields CASPSDGWAYGYTF.